The subject of this entry is one T cell receptor beta chain. These data are taken from a study of T cells in tuberculosis. Background on the study: Within 7 days of starting treatment, or before, PBMC were stored.

Profiled with immunoSEQ multiplex PCR; TCRdb holds only in-frame clones, not every one. The table lists thousands of clones, about 97% of them singletons. Time point defined: new active TB diagnosis, blood taken before or within 7 days of starting treatment. Included patients were adults of at least 18, HIV-seronegative, South African. This specimen consisted of PBMCs, obtained at tuberculosis diagnosis. This clonotype was sampled from an adult with tuberculosis.

CDR3 sequence (DNA): TGTGCCAGCAGCGCCCACAGGGAAGGCTACACCTTC. Its translation is CASSAHREGYTF. The rearrangement joins TRBV5-6 to TRBJ1-2, with D maybe TRBD1 (6 bases). The CDR3 length is 12 residues. Germline V lookup: CDR1 SGHDT, CDR2 YYEEEE. V was pared by 4 bases and J by 8 bases, with 12 bases between.